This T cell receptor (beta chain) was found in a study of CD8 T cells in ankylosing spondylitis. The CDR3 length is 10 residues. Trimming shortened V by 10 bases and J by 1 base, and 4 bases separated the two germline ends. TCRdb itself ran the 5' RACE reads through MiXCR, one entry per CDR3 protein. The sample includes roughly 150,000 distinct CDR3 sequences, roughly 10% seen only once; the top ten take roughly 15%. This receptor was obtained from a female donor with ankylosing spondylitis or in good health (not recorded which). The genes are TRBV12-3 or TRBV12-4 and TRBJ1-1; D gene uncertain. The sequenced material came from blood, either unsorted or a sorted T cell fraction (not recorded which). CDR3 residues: CANGNTEAFF. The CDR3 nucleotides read TGTGCCAACGGGAACACTGAAGCTTTCTTT.